This TCR beta chain was sequenced in a study of CD8 T cells in Susac syndrome. Random hexamers were used to reverse transcribe roughly 0.45 to 1 ug of RNA. It was immunoSEQ multiplex PCR that amplified TCR beta CDR3 across 54 Vbeta and 13 Jbeta. TCRdb reanalysed the immunoSEQ multiplex PCR reads using MiXCR and keeps one entry per CDR3 protein. The repertoire includes hundreds of thousands of distinct CDR3 sequences, about 85% of them detected once, and approximately 0.12% sits in the top ten. The germline CDR1 and CDR2 sequences are MNHEY and SMNVEV (reference sequence). The CDR3 is 16 residues long. The germline V and J ends were trimmed by 0 bases and 0 bases, with 12 bases remaining between them. The authors carried out high-throughput sequencing of TCR beta. They applied it to CD8+ and CD4+ T cells obtained from blood. The multiple sclerosis control group comprised treatment-naive patients with stable or active relapsing-remitting disease. Purification of the CD8+ and CD4+ T cells relied on negative isolation, and TEMRA cells underwent FACS enrichment.

The chain has TRBV27 and TRBJ2-7, with D possibly TRBD1 on 6 matching bases. This receptor was identified in a human donor with multiple sclerosis. The source material was CD8+ T cells from PBMCs. The CDR3, as DNA: TGTGCCAGCAGTTTATCGGTCGGACAGTTCTCCTACGAGCAGTACTTC. Translating it yields CASSLSVGQFSYEQYF.